This T cell receptor (beta chain) came from a study of shared clonotypes between healthy human individuals. Data came from immunoSEQ multiplex PCR; TCRdb stores just in-frame clones and leaves some out. The data contain around 2.5 million clones, 93% of them seen just once; the ten biggest clones take up approximately 0.37%. The CDR3 runs to 16 residues. Germline loops: CDR1 SNHLY, CDR2 FYNNEI. Trimming removed 8 bases at V and 0 bases at J, with 19 bases between. This TCR derives from a young man in good health. Some clones in this sample may be carry-over from other donors' samples. The sequenced material came from naive CD4+ T cells from PBMCs. As for subset: CD45RA+ positively selected. The V gene is TRBV2, the J gene TRBJ1-1, with D maybe TRBD1 (5 bases). In DNA, the CDR3 is TGTGCCAGCCTACCCTCTCGGGGCACCCTGAACACTGAAGCTTTCTTT. As protein: CASLPSRGTLNTEAFF.